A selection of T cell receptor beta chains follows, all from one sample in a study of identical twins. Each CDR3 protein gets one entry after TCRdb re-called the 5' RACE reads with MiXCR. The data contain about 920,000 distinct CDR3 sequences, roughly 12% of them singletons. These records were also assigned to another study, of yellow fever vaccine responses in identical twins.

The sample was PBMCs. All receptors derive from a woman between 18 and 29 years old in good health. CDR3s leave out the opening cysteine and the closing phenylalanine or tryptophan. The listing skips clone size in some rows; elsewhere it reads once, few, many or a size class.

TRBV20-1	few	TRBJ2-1	SAKDGEGRPSYNEQF
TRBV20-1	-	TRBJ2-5	SARVRRGSEERETQY
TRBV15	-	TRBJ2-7	ATRRSGVDPTEQY
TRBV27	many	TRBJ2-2	ASSPSGGISGELF
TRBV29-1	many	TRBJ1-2	SVTFGNQNYGYT
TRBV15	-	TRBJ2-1	ATSRDSGAGWNEQF
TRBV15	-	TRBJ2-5	ATSVERGLAGSQETQY
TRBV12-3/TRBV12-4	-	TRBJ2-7	ASSPGLNEQY
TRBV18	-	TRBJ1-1	ASSPAGYMNTEAF
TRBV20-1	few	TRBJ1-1	SAKVPTEAF
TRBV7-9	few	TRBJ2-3	ASSSREMTDTQY
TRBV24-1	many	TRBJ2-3	ATRGQGTDTQY
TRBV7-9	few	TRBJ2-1	ASTRPTGSYNEQF
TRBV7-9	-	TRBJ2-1	ACHVSGQQF
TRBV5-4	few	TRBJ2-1	ASSFSDNEQF
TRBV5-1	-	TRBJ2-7	ASRGDLAYEQY
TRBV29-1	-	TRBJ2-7	SVEEGEAGSYEQY
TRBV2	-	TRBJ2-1	ASSENALWGDEQF
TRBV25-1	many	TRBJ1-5	ASSEEDRGDGSNQPQH
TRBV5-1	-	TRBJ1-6	ASRAQDNSPLH
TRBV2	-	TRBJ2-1	ASKEDPTTAEQF
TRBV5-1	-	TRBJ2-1	ASSPRGTSAYNEQF
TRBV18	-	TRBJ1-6	ASSPGRPNSPLH
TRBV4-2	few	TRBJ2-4	ASSQETSGSLAKNIQY
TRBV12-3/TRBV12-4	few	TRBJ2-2	ASSFVRGLTGELF